One sample yielded the 9 T cell receptor beta chains listed below, sequenced in a study of blood T cell repertoires in COVID-19 (dated by TCRdb to about 2020). Library generation was performed with the immunoSEQ multiplex PCR assay. TCRdb stores this immuneACCESS table with in-frame sequences only. Part of the clones is absent; in the studies checked, under half of the shortfall reflects unresolved V genes, and no reason is known for the rest. The sample table records 360,000 or so clones; 90% of these occur just once. Approximately 6.2% of the sample rests with the top ten. The specimen sequenced was peripheral blood. These TCRs come from a man younger than 30 with active or convalescent COVID-19.

This clone was detected only once. The DNA of the CDR3 is TGTGCAAGAGGGCGGGACGAGCAGTACTTC. Its protein product is CARGRDEQYF. The chain links TRBV19 to TRBJ2-7; possible D gene TRBD2, 5 bases. The CDR3 is 10 residues long. From germline, CDR1 is LNHDA and CDR2 SQIVND (reference sequence).

The chain has TRBV3-1 (or the pseudogene TRBV3-2) and TRBJ2-7; 8 bases agree with TRBD1. The length of the CDR3 is 15 residues. The ends lost 1 base at V and 2 bases at J; junction bases unmatched: 4. Germline V CDR1 and CDR2: LGHDT, YNNKEL (reference sequence). The CDR3 DNA follows: TGTGCCAGCAGCCAAGGACAGGGGCCCCCCTACGAGCAGTACTTC. This gives the protein CASSQGQGPPYEQYF.

V and J are TRBV7-5 and TRBJ2-7; whether TRBD1, the table's D call, matches the DNA was not checked. TRBV7-5 is listed as a pseudogene. The CDR3 is made up of 16 amino acids. The CDR3 region is CARSLWDRVHIYEQYF. CDR3 DNA sequence: TGTGCCAGAAGCCTATGGGACAGGGTTCACATCTACGAGCAGTACTTC.

This clone was counted a single time. The chain carries TRBV28 and TRBJ1-3; TRBD1 agrees at 7 bases. The CDR3 contains 16 residues. Trimming took 3 bases from V and 1 from J; bases not matched to a gene: 6. In germline, CDR1 is MDHEN, CDR2 SYDVKM. The CDR3 sequence: CASSLTGLGSGNTIYF. The CDR3 bases are TGTGCCAGCAGTTTGACAGGGTTGGGGTCTGGAAACACCATATATTTT.

This chain joins TRBV9 and TRBJ2-5; weak D call: TRBD1 (5 bases). Trimming took 4 bases from V and 4 from J, leaving 14 bases between them. CDR1 and CDR2 (germline): SGDLS, YYNGEE. The CDR3 has 14 residues. The CDR3 coding sequence is TGTGCCAGCAGCCCCGCATGGGGCCCAGAGACCCAGTACTTC. Translation: CASSPAWGPETQYF. Variable domain in full (rest from reference TRBV9 and TRBJ2-5): DSGVTQTPKHLITATGQRVTLRCSPRSGDLSVYWYQQSLDQGLQFLIQYYNGEERAKGNILERFSAQQFPDLHSELNLSSLELGDSALYFCASSPAWGPETQYFGPGTRLLVL.

This rearrangement joins TRBV7-2 to TRBJ1-4; 9 bases are a match to TRBD1. After removal of 6 bases from V and 7 bases from J, the junction contained 6 bases not matched to a gene. The CDR3 spans 14 residues. CDR1 SGHTA and CDR2 FQGNSA come from the germline V gene. For the CDR3, the DNA is TGTGCCAGCAGTCTCCGGGACAGGGTTGAAAAACTGTTTTTT. It codes for CASSLRDRVEKLFF.

This clone turned up a few times. The chain links TRBV7-3 to TRBJ1-1, with 10 positions matching TRBD1. The ends lost 5 bases at V and 4 bases at J; junction bases unmatched: 4. Per the germline V gene, CDR1 is SGHTA and CDR2 is FQGTGA. The CDR3 is 14 amino acids. The CDR3 protein is CASSGQGVGTEAFF. The CDR3 DNA reads TGTGCCAGCAGCGGACAGGGGGTTGGCACTGAAGCTTTCTTT.

This clone was detected only a few times. The CDR3 sequence is CATVQGIGHSPLHF. CDR3 DNA sequence: TGTGCCACGGTACAGGGGATTGGGCATTCACCCCTCCACTTT. The V gene is TRBV10-3, the J gene TRBJ1-6; TRBD1 aligns across 7 bases. With 10 bases clipped from V and 8 bases from J, the junction kept 11 bases outside the gene matches. This CDR3 has 14 amino acids. Germline values: CDR1 ENHRY, CDR2 SYGVKD.

This chain connects TRBV14 to TRBJ1-6; TRBD1 matches 9 bases. Germline CDR1 SGHDN, CDR2 FVKESK. Unmatched junction bases numbered 4, after V lost 3 bases and J lost 7 bases. This CDR3 is built from 15 residues. CDR3 bases: TGTGCCAGCAGCCACTCCGGGACAGGGAATTCACCCCTCCACTTT. Its translation is CASSHSGTGNSPLHF. The full variable domain, rest sourced from reference TRBV14 and TRBJ1-6, is EAGVTQFPSHSVIEKGQTVTLRCDPISGHDNLYWYRRVMGKEIKFLLHFVKESKQDESGMPNNRFLAERTGGTYSTLKVQPAELEDSGVYFCASSHSGTGNSPLHFGNGTRLTVT.